This T cell receptor (beta chain) was identified in a study of T cell responses to AZD1222 COVID-19 vaccine (dated by TCRdb to the early 2020s). At the level of the whole study: TCR sequencing was performed for 230 to 250 trial participants, of whom around 200 were given two doses of AZD1222 and approximately 25 were given two doses of MenACWY control vaccine. Trial participants were enrolled into age subgroups of 18-55, 56-69 and 70-plus years, which contained around 140, 26 and 57 TCR-sequenced participants, respectively. Overall study outcomes, separate from this receptor: Participants were mostly white British, with more females than males. The authors suggested clonal diversity may have been underestimated. In the small 56-69-year group, the increase in depth fell short of significance, most likely because of low power. A significant rise in spike-specific TCR breadth and depth was observed after two AZD1222 doses relative to day 0 and relative to MenACWY recipients. Vaccine-associated CD4 TCRs spanned the whole spike protein, with dominant responses in regions 160-218 and 743-854. No day 14 peak-response samples were available, so repertoires were characterized only after the peak T cell response. Epitopes outside the regions mutated in the B.1.351 and B.1.1.7 variants were reportedly recognized by nearly half of the unique spike-specific TCRs. Conclusions about previously exposed vaccinees are limited, since just 5 or 6 AZD1222 recipients were seropositive for SARS-CoV-2 at baseline.

This clone was detected once. Its binding antigen is unknown. Base qualities are not recorded, but no much larger clone differs from it by a single base. The germline V gene (reference sequence) supplies CDR1 SEHNR and CDR2 FQNEAQ. Trimming accounts for 5 bases at V and 5 bases at J, while the number of junction bases matched to no gene is 7. The CDR3 has 14 amino acids, counting the end cysteine and phenylalanine. Here the CDR3 DNA is all that survives: 42 bases in frame from base 1. The CDR3 regions of human TCRbeta chains were subjected to immunosequencing. In the original analysis: TCRs in the repertoires were matched against a reference library of SARS-CoV-2-specific TCRs that had been generated with the MIRA antigen-specificity platform. Breadth was defined as the fraction of unique TCRs that were SARS-CoV-2-associated, and depth was defined as the fraction of total T cells that were SARS-CoV-2-associated. Each spike-specific TCR was assigned to its reactive spike region and to a CD4 or CD8 class using the MIRA data. Log10-transformed breadth and depth values were compared by one-way ANOVA with Sidak's multiple comparisons tests. TCRdb re-hosts the immuneACCESS table, in-frame sequences only. Its copies lack some clones; in the studies checked, an unresolved V gene accounts for under half of them, and the cause for the rest is not known. The DNA gave D and trimming, while V, J and clone size come from that table. Across this sample there are roughly 120,000 clones, with 75% to 95% seen only once. The ten largest make up 3.5% to 4.5% of the sample.

The label giving this sample's time point can be read as: about 28 days (+/-7) after the second vaccine dose. Reading the label with the study, this specimen's treatment or condition is: meningococcal conjugate vaccine given as trial control. Samples from vaccinated people were obtained from the UK trials COV001 and COV002, which included a single-blind randomized controlled phase 2/3 trial of AZD1222 (ChAdOx1 nCoV-19) in healthy adults. Trial participant PBMC samples were collected at day 0 and day 28 after the second dose for TCRbeta chain sequencing. The chain is made from TRBV7-9 and TRBJ2-5; the junction holds 8 bases that match TRBD1. The clonotype comes from an adult who received the MenACWY meningococcal vaccine as a control. The specimen comprised peripheral blood, sampled 28 days after the second dose of the MenACWY control vaccine. The CDR3 is CASSRAGGGETQYF. The DNA sequence is TGTGCCAGCAGCCGGGCAGGGGGCGGGGAGACCCAGTACTTC.